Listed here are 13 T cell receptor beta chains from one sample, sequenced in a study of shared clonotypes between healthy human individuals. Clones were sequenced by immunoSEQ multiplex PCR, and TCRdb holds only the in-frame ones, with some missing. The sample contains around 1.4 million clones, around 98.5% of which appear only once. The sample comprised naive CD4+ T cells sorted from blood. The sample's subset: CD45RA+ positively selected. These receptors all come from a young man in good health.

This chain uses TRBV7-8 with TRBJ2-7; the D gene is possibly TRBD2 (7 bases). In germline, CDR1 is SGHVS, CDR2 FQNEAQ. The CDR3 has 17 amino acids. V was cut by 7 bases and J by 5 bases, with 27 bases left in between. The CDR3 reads CASIALGGRELFHEQYF. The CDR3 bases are TGTGCCAGCATCGCCCTTGGGGGGCGGGAGCTCTTCCACGAGCAGTACTTC.

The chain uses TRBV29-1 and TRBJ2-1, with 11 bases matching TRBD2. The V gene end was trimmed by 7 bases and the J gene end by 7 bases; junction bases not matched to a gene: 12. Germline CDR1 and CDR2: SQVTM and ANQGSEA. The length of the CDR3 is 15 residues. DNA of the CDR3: TGCAGCGCCTCCCCCCTAGCGGGAGGAGGGAATGAGCAGTTCTTC. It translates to CSASPLAGGGNEQFF.

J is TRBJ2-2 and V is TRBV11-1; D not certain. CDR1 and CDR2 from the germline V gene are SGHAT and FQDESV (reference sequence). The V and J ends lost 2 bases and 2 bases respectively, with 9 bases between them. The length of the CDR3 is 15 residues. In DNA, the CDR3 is TGTGCCAGCAGCTTAAATTGGGAAAACACCGGGGAGCTGTTTTTT. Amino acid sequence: CASSLNWENTGELFF. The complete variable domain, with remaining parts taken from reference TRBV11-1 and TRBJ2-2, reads EAEVAQSPRYKITEKSQAVAFWCDPISGHATLYWYRQILGQGPELLVQFQDESVVDDSQLPKDRFSAERLKGVDSTLKIQPAELGDSAMYLCASSLNWENTGELFFGEGSRLTVL.

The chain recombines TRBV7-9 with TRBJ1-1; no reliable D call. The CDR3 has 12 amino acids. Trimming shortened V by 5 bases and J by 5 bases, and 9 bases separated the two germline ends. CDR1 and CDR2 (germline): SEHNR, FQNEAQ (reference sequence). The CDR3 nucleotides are TGTGCCAGCAGCCCCGGGAGGACTGAAGCTTTCTTT. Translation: CASSPGRTEAFF. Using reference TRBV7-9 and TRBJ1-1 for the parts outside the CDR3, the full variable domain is DTGVSQNPRHKITKRGQNVTFRCDPISEHNRLYWYRQTLGQGPEFLTYFQNEAQLEKSRLLSDRFSAERPKGSFSTLEIQRTEQGDSAMYLCASSPGRTEAFFGQGTRLTVV.

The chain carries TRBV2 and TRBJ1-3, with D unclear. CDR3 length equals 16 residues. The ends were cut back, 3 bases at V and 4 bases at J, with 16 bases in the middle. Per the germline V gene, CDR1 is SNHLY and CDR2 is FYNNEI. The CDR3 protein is CASSERLVGSGNTIYF. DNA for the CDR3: TGTGCCAGCAGTGAGAGGTTGGTAGGGTCCGGAAACACCATATATTTT.

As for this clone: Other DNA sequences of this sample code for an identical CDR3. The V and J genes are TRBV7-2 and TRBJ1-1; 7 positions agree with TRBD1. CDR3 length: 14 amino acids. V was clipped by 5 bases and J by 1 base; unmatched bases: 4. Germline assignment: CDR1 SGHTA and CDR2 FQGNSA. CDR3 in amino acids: CASSPGTANTEAFF. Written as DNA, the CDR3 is TGTGCCAGCAGCCCGGGGACAGCGAACACTGAAGCTTTCTTT.

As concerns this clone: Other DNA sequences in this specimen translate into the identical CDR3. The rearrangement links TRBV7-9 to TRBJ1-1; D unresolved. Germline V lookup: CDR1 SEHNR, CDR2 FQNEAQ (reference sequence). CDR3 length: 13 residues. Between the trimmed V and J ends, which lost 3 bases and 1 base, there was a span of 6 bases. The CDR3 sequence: CASSFTGNTEAFF. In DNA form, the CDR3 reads TGTGCCAGCAGCTTTACGGGGAACACTGAAGCTTTCTTT.

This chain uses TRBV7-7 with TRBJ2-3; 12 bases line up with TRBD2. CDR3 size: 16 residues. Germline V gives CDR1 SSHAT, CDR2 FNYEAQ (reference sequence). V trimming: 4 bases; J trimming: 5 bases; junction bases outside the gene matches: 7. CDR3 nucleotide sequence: TGTGCCAGCAGCTCGACTAGCGGGAGTGGGTTAGATACGCAGTATTTT. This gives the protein CASSSTSGSGLDTQYF.

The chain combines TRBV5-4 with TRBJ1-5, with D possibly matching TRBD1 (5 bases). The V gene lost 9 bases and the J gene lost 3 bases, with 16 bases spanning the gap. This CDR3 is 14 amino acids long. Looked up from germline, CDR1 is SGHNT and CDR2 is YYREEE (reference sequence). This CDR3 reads CATRIRGTNQPQHF. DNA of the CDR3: TGTGCCACCCGGATAAGGGGAACCAATCAGCCCCAGCATTTT.

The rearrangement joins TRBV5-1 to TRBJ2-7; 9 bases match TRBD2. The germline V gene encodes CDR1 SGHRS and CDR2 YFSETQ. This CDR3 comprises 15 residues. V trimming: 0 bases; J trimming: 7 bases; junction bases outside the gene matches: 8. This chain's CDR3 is CASSLEVAGAREQYF. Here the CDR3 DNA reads TGCGCCAGCAGCTTGGAGGTAGCGGGAGCGCGAGAGCAGTACTTC.

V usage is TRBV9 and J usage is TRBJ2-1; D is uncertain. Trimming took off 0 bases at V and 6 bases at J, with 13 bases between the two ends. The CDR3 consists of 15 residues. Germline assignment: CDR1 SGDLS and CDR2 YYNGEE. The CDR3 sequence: CASSVGRNRVNEQFF. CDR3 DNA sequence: TGTGCCAGCAGCGTAGGGCGTAATAGGGTCAATGAGCAGTTCTTC.

CDR3 region: CASSVDPGRPSTNEKLFF. The CDR3 bases are TGTGCCAGCAGCGTAGATCCGGGACGACCTTCAACTAATGAAAAACTGTTTTTT. The chain recombines TRBV9 with TRBJ1-4; TRBD1 is a possible D gene (5 bases). Deletions cut 0 bases from V and 0 bases from J, with 15 bases between. The CDR3 has 18 amino acids. Germline V gene sequence: CDR1 SGDLS, CDR2 YYNGEE. Full variable domain (outside the CDR3, taken from reference TRBV9 and TRBJ1-4): DSGVTQTPKHLITATGQRVTLRCSPRSGDLSVYWYQQSLDQGLQFLIQYYNGEERAKGNILERFSAQQFPDLHSELNLSSLELGDSALYFCASSVDPGRPSTNEKLFFGSGTQLSVL.

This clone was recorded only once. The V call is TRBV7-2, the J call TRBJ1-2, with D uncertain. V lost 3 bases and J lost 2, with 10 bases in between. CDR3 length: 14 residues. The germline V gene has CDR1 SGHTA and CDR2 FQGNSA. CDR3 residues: CASSFRPANYGYTF. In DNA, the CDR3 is TGTGCCAGCAGCTTCAGACCCGCCAACTATGGCTACACCTTC.